This is a list of T cell receptor beta chains from one sample in a study of blood T cell repertoires in COVID-19. The protocol was immunoSEQ multiplex PCR, while the TCRdb copy is restricted to in-frame clones and leaves out a portion. The table records fewer than 350,000 clones, around 90% of them present only once. Sequencing input: PBMCs or T cells enriched from blood (not recorded which). The receptors were gathered from a woman aged 40 to 50 with acute COVID-19. CDR3s include the opening cysteine and the closing phenylalanine or tryptophan. A D gene is named only where the DNA matches it firmly. Clone size is shown for a subset of rows, as once, few, many or a class of expanded clone.

>-|TRBV29-1|few|TRBJ1-2
TGCAGCGTCGAGGGGGTGCGGCGTGGCTACACCTTC
CSVEGVRRGYTF
>TRBD2|TRBV2|-|TRBJ2-3
TGTGCCAGCAGTTCGACTAGCGGGATCGGGGGAGGGACGCAGTATTTT
CASSSTSGIGGGTQYF
>-|TRBV6-5|-|TRBJ2-7
TGTGCCAGCAGTCTGTCCCCCTACGAGCAGTACTTC
CASSLSPYEQYF
>-|TRBV27|-|TRBJ2-7
TGTGCCAGCAGTTACCCAGGGGCCTACGAGCAGTACTTC
CASSYPGAYEQYF
>-|TRBV28|-|TRBJ2-7
TGTGCCAGCAGTCCCACGGACAGCTACGAGCAGTACTTC
CASSPTDSYEQYF
>-|TRBV27|-|TRBJ1-2
TGTGCCAGCAGTTTATACTCTAACTATGGCTACACCTTC
CASSLYSNYGYTF
>-|TRBV7-9|-|TRBJ1-1
TGTGCCAGCAGCTTAGTACAGGGCCTGGGTACTGAAGCTTTCTTT
CASSLVQGLGTEAFF
>-|TRBV30|-|TRBJ1-5
TGTGCCTGGAGTGCGAACGACAGATTCCTAGGTGCGAGCAATCAGCCCCAGCATTTT
CAWSANDRFLGASNQPQHF
>TRBD1|TRBV9|-|TRBJ1-1
TGTGCCAGCAGCCCGTACAGGGGCGCTGAAGCTTTCTTT
CASSPYRGAEAFF
>-|TRBV30|few|TRBJ1-2
TGTGCCTGGAATGAGGGACTTAATGGCTACACCTTC
CAWNEGLNGYTF
>TRBD2|TRBV15|few|TRBJ2-2
TGTGCCACCAGCAGAGGGCTAGCGGATTTCACCGGGGAGCTGTTTTTT
CATSRGLADFTGELFF
>-|TRBV24-1|once|TRBJ1-5
TGTGCCACCAGTGATTTAGGAGTAGGCCAGCCCCAGCATTTT
CATSDLGVGQPQHF
>-|TRBV11-3|-|TRBJ2-3
TGTGCCAGCAGCTCGGTTCCGGATACGCAGTATTTT
CASSSVPDTQYF
>TRBD1|TRBV2|-|TRBJ1-1
TGTGCCACTCGCTTGGGGACAGGGGCTATGAACACTGAAGCTTTCTTT
CATRLGTGAMNTEAFF
>-|TRBV5-3|-|TRBJ1-1
TGTGCCAGAAGCTTGGGTTTTTGTGGGGGATGCGGGAAGACTGAAGCTTTCTTT
CARSLGFCGGCGKTEAFF
>TRBD2|TRBV9|-|TRBJ2-3
TGTGCCAGCAGCGTGGACGGTCGGAGCGGGGGGGCTAGCACAGATACGCAGTATTTT
CASSVDGRSGGASTDTQYF
>-|TRBV25-1|-|TRBJ2-1
TGTGCCAGCAGTGAAGCGGGACGGGAGCAGTTCTTC
CASSEAGREQFF
>-|TRBV11-3|-|TRBJ1-5
TGTGCCAGCAGCTTACAGGGTAGCAATCAGCCCCAGCATTTT
CASSLQGSNQPQHF
>TRBD2|TRBV10-3|-|TRBJ2-1
TGTGCCATCAGTCAGGGAGCGGGAGCGGGCAATGAGCAGTTCTTC
CAISQGAGAGNEQFF
>-|TRBV15|-|TRBJ2-5
TGTGCCACCAGCAGAGGGATCAGCGGGACACAAGAGACCCAGTACTTC
CATSRGISGTQETQYF
>-|TRBV7-2|-|TRBJ2-6
TGTGCCAGCAGCCCGACCACCGGGTCAATTTTCTCTGGGGCCAACGTCCTGACTTTC
CASSPTTGSIFSGANVLTF
>-|TRBV30|-|TRBJ1-2
TGTGCCTGTATAACAGGGAATTCGGTCTATGGCTACACCTTC
CACITGNSVYGYTF
>TRBD1|TRBV2|-|TRBJ2-2
TGTGCCAGCAGTTGGGACAGGGGGAACACCGGGGAGCTGTTTTTT
CASSWDRGNTGELFF
>TRBD1|TRBV6-1|-|TRBJ1-4
TGTGCCAGCAGTGAGACAGGGGGCAGAGAAAAACTGTTTTTT
CASSETGGREKLFF
>TRBD2|TRBV18|-|TRBJ2-7
TGTGCCAGCTCACCTAAACTAGCGGCAGGGTACTACGAGCAGTACTTC
CASSPKLAAGYYEQYF
>-|TRBV5-6|-|TRBJ1-4
TGTGCCAGCAGCCTCCAGGGCACCAATAATGAAAAACTGTTTTTT
CASSLQGTNNEKLFF
>TRBD1|TRBV6-1|-|TRBJ2-3
TGTGCCAGCAGTGAAGCCCTGGGACAGGGGGCGGGAGATACGCAGTATTTT
CASSEALGQGAGDTQYF
>TRBD1|TRBV5-6|-|TRBJ1-6
TGTGCCAGCAGCTTGACGGGACAGGGTAATTCACCCCTCCACTTT
CASSLTGQGNSPLHF
>-|TRBV7-7|-|TRBJ2-5
TGTGCCAGCAGCTTAACAGAACTCGATCAAGAGACCCAGTACTTC
CASSLTELDQETQYF
>TRBD1|TRBV28|-|TRBJ1-3
TGTGCCAGCAGGGGGGACAGGGTGGGCTCTGGAAACACCATATATTTT
CASRGDRVGSGNTIYF
>-|TRBV21-1|-|TRBJ1-2
TGTGCCAGCAGCAAAGCGATCAGGGAATTCTATGGCTACACCTTC
CASSKAIREFYGYTF
>-|TRBV4-1|-|TRBJ2-3
TGCGCCAGCAGCCAAGTTCTCACTAGCACAGATACGCAGTATTTT
CASSQVLTSTDTQYF